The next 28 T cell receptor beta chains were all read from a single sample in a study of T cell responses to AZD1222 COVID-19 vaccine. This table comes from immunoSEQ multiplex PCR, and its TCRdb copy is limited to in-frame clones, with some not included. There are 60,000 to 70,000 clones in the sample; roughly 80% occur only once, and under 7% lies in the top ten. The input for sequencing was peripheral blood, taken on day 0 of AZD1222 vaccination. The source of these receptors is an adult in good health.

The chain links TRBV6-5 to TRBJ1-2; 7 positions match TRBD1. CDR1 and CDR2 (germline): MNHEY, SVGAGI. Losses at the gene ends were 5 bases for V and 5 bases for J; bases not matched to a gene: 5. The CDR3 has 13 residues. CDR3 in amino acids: CASSLDRAYGYTF. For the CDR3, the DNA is TGTGCCAGCAGTCTTGACAGGGCGTATGGCTACACCTTC.

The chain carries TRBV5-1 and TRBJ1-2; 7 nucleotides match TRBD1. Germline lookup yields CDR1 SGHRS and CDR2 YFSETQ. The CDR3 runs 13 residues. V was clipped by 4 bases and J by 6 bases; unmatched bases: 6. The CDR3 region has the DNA TGCGCCAGCAGCGCCGGGACAGCGGATGGCTACACCTTC. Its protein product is CASSAGTADGYTF.

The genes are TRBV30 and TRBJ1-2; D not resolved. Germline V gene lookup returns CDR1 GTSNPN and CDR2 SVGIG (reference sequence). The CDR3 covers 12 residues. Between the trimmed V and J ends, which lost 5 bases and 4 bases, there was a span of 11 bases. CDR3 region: CAWWKVRYGYTF. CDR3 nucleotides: TGTGCCTGGTGGAAGGTGCGCTATGGCTACACCTTC.

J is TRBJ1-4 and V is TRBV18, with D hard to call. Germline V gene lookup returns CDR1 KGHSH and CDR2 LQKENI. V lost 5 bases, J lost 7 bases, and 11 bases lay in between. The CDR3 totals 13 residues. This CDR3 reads CASSGPRGEKLFF. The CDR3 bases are TGTGCCAGCTCAGGGCCCCGAGGTGAAAAACTGTTTTTT.

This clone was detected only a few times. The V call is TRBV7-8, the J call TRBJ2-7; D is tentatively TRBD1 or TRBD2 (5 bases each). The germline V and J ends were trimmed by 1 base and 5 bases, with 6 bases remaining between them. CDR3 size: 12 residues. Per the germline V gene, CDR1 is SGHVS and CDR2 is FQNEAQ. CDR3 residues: CASSLGGDEQYF. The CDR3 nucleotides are TGTGCCAGCAGCTTAGGAGGGGACGAGCAGTACTTC. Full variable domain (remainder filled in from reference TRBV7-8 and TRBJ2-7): GAGVSQSPRYKVAKRGQDVALRCDPISGHVSLFWYQQALGQGPEFLTYFQNEAQLDKSGLPSDRFFAERPEGSVSTLKIQRTQQEDSAVYLCASSLGGDEQYFGPGTRLTVT.

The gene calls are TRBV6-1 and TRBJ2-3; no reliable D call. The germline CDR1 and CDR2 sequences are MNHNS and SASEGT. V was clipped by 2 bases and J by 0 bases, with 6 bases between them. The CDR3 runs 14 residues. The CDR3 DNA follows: TGTGCCAGCAGTGAAATGGGCAGCACAGATACGCAGTATTTT. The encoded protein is CASSEMGSTDTQYF.

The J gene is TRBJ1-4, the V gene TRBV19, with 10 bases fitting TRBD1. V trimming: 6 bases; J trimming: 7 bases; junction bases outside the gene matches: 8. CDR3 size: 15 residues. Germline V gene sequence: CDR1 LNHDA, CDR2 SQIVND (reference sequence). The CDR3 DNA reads TGTGCCAGTAGCGACAGGGGGCTAGGAGGTGAAAAACTGTTTTTT. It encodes CASSDRGLGGEKLFF.

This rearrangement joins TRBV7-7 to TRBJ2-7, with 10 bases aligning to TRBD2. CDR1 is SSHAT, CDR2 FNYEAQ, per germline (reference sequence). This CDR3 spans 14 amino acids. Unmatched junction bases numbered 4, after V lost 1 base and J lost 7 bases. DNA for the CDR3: TGTGCCAGCAGCTTAGATCTTAGCGGGGGGGAGCAGTACTTC. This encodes CASSLDLSGGEQYF.

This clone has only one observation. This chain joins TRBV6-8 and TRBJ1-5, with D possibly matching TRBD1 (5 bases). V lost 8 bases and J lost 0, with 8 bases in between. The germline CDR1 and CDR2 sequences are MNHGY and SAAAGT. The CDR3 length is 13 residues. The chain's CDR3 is CASGGISNQPQHF. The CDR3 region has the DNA TGTGCCAGCGGGGGAATTAGCAATCAGCCCCAGCATTTT.

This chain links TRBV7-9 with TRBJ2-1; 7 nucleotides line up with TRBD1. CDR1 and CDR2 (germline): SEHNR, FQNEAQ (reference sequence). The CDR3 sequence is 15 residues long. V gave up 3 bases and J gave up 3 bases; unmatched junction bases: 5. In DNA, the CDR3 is TGTGCCAGCAGCTTTTCCACAGGGGACTACAATGAGCAGTTCTTC. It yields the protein CASSFSTGDYNEQFF. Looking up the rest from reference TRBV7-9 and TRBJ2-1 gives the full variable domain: DTGVSQNPRHKITKRGQNVTFRCDPISEHNRLYWYRQTLGQGPEFLTYFQNEAQLEKSRLLSDRFSAERPKGSFSTLEIQRTEQGDSAMYLCASSFSTGDYNEQFFGPGTRLTVL.

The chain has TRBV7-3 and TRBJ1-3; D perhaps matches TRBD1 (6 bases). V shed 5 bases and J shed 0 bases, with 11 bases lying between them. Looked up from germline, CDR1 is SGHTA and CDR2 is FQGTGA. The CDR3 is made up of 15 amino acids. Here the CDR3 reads CASSRDRSSGNTIYF. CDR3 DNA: TGTGCCAGCAGCCGCGACAGGAGCTCTGGAAACACCATATATTTT.

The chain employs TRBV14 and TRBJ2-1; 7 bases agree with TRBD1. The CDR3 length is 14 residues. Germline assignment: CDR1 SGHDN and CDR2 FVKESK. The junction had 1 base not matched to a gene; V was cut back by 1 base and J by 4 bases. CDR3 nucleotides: TGTGCCAGCAGCCAAGTGGGACAGTACAATGAGCAGTTCTTC. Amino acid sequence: CASSQVGQYNEQFF.

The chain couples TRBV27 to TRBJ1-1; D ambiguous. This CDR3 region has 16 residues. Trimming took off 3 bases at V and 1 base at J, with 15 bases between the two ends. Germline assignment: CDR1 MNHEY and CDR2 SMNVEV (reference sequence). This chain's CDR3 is CASSFFGKLGNTEAFF. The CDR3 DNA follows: TGTGCCAGCAGTTTTTTCGGAAAGCTCGGGAACACTGAAGCTTTCTTT.

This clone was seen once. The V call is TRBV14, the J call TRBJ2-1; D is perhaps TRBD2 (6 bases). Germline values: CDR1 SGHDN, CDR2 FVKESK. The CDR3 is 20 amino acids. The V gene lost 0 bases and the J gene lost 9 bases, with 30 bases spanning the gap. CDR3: CASSQDRLLSRLANIGEQFF. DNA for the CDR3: TGTGCCAGCAGCCAAGATCGGCTTCTCTCTAGGCTAGCGAATATAGGTGAGCAGTTCTTC.

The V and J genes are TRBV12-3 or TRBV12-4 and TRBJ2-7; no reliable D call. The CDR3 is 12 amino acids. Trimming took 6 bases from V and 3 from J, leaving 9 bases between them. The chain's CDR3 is CASSYTVYEQYF. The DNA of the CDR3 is TGTGCCAGCAGCTACACGGTCTACGAGCAGTACTTC.

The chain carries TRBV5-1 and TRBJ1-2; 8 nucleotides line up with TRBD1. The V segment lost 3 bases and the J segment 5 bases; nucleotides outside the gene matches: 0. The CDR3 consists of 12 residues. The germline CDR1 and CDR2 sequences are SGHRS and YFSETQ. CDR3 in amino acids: CASSWTGYGYTF. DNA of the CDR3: TGCGCCAGCAGCTGGACAGGGTATGGCTACACCTTC. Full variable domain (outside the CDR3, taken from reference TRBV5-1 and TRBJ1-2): KAGVTQTPRYLIKTRGQQVTLSCSPISGHRSVSWYQQTPGQGLQFLFEYFSETQRNKGNFPGRFSGRQFSNSRSEMNVSTLELGDSALYLCASSWTGYGYTFGSGTRLTVV.

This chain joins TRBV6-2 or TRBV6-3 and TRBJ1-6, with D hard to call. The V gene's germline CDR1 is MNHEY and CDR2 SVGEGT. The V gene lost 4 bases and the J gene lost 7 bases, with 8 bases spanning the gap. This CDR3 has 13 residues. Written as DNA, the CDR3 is TGTGCCAGCAGTTCCTTGAGGAATTCACCCCTCCACTTT. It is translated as CASSSLRNSPLHF.

The CDR3 is CASSIGQGSYEQYF. The CDR3 nucleotides are TGTGCCAGTAGTATTGGACAGGGTTCCTACGAGCAGTACTTC. The J gene is TRBJ2-7, the V gene TRBV19; 8 bases are shared with TRBD1. The CDR3 is made up of 14 amino acids. CDR1 is LNHDA and CDR2 is SQIVND in the germline V gene (reference sequence). Losses at the gene ends were 3 bases for V and 1 base for J; bases not matched to a gene: 2.

CDR3 coding DNA: TGTGCCAGTACCACAGGGAATCAGCCCCAGCATTTT. It yields the protein CASTTGNQPQHF. This sequence joins TRBV12-3 or TRBV12-4 and TRBJ1-5; D might be TRBD1 (6 bases). V dropped 9 bases and J dropped 4 bases, with 10 bases sitting between them. The CDR3 extends over 12 amino acids.

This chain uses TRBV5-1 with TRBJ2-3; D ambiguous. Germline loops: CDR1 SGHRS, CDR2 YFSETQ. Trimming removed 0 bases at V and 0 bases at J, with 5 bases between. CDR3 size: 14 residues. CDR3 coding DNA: TGCGCCAGCAGCTTGGGGCTGAGCACAGATACGCAGTATTTT. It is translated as CASSLGLSTDTQYF. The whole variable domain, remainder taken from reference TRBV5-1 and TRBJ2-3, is KAGVTQTPRYLIKTRGQQVTLSCSPISGHRSVSWYQQTPGQGLQFLFEYFSETQRNKGNFPGRFSGRQFSNSRSEMNVSTLELGDSALYLCASSLGLSTDTQYFGPGTRLTVL.

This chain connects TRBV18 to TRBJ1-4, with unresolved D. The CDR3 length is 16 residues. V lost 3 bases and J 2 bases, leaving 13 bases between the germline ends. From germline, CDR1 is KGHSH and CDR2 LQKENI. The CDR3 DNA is TGTGCCAGCTCACCTACAGAGATGTTCACTAATGAAAAACTGTTTTTT. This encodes CASSPTEMFTNEKLFF.

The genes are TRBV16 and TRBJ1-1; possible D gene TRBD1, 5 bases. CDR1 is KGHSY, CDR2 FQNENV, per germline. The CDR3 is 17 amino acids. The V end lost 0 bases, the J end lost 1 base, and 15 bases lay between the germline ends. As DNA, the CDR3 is TGTGCCAGCAGCCAATCGAGGACATACCGGTGGAACACTGAAGCTTTCTTT. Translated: CASSQSRTYRWNTEAFF.

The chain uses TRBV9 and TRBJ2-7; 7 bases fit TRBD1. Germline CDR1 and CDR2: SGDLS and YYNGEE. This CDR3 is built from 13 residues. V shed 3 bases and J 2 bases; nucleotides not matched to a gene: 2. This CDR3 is CASSAGQAYEQYF. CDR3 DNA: TGTGCCAGCAGCGCCGGACAGGCCTACGAGCAGTACTTC.

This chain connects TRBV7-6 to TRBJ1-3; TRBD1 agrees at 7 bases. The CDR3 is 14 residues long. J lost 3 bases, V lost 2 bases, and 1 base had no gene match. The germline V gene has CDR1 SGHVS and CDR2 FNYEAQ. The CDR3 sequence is CASSLQGGGNTIYF. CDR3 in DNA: TGTGCCAGCAGCTTACAGGGGGGTGGAAACACCATATATTTT.

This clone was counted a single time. DNA of the CDR3: TGTGCCAGCAGTGAAACACCCAAAGGGGATCAGCCCCAGCATTTT. Translated: CASSETPKGDQPQHF. The chain joins TRBV6-1 to TRBJ1-5, with D maybe TRBD1 (5 bases). V lost 2 bases to trimming and J lost 5 bases, with 13 bases between them. There are 15 residues in the CDR3. The V gene's germline CDR1 is MNHNS and CDR2 SASEGT.

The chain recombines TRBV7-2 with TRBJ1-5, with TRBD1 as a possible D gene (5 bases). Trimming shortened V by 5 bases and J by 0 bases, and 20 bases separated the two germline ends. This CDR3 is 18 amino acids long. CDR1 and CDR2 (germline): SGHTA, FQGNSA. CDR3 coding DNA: TGTGCCAGCAGCCCATACGACGGGGGACGGTATAGCAATCAGCCCCAGCATTTT. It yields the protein CASSPYDGGRYSNQPQHF.

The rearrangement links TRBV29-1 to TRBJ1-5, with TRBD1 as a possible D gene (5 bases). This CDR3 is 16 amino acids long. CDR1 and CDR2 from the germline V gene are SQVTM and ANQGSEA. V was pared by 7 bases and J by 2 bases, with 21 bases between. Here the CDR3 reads CSAVTPTDSGNQPQHF. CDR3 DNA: TGCAGCGCCGTAACACCGACAGACTCGGGCAATCAGCCCCAGCATTTT.

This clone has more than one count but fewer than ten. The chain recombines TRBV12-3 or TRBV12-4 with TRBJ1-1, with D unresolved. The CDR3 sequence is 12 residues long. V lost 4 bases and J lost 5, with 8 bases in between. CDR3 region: CASSSWGTEAFF. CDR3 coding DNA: TGTGCCAGCAGTTCTTGGGGAACTGAAGCTTTCTTT.